Listed below are T cell receptor beta chains from one sample, sequenced in a study of identical twins. TCRdb recomputed calls from the 5' RACE reads with MiXCR, one row per CDR3 protein. The top ten clones hold 1.5% to 2% of a sample with about 690,000 distinct CDR3 sequences, around 6% of them seen once. Sequenced input: naive T cells sorted from blood. The receptors here all came from a man aged 18 to 29 in good health. Both conserved end residues are part of each CDR3. The D gene is left open where the match is weak. The size of a clone is reported for some rows only, either as once, few or many, or as a class for expanded clones.

clone_size: NA
cdr3_length: 16
v_call: TRBV2
d_call: NA
j_call: TRBJ2-4
cdr3_aa: CASSEAAGPQLDIQYF
cdr3_nt: TGTGCCAGCAGTGAAGCGGCAGGACCCCAGTTGGACATTCAGTACTTC

clone_size: NA
cdr3_length: 17
v_call: TRBV11-2
d_call: TRBD2
j_call: TRBJ2-1
cdr3_aa: CASSPTSGRVGYNEQFF
cdr3_nt: TGTGCCAGCAGCCCGACTAGCGGGAGAGTCGGTTACAATGAGCAGTTCTTC

clone_size: many
cdr3_length: 13
v_call: TRBV20-1
d_call: NA
j_call: TRBJ2-1
cdr3_aa: CSATGRRFNEQFF
cdr3_nt: TGCAGTGCCACCGGAAGAAGATTTAATGAGCAGTTCTTC

clone_size: few
cdr3_length: 17
v_call: TRBV6-1
d_call: TRBD2
j_call: TRBJ2-5
cdr3_aa: CASSPWVLAGHQETQYF
cdr3_nt: TGTGCCAGCAGTCCGTGGGTCCTAGCGGGCCACCAAGAGACCCAGTACTTC

clone_size: many
cdr3_length: 12
v_call: TRBV20-1
d_call: NA
j_call: TRBJ2-5
cdr3_aa: CSATELKETQYF
cdr3_nt: TGCAGTGCTACCGAACTGAAAGAGACCCAGTACTTC

clone_size: many
cdr3_length: 15
v_call: TRBV15
d_call: NA
j_call: TRBJ2-5
cdr3_aa: CATSSARQGRETQYF
cdr3_nt: TGTGCCACCAGCAGCGCTAGGCAGGGGAGGGAGACCCAGTACTTC

clone_size: NA
cdr3_length: 15
v_call: TRBV11-3
d_call: NA
j_call: TRBJ2-1
cdr3_aa: CASSLVFPAYNEQFF
cdr3_nt: TGTGCCAGCAGCTTAGTGTTCCCGGCCTACAATGAGCAGTTCTTC

clone_size: many
cdr3_length: 13
v_call: TRBV20-1
d_call: NA
j_call: TRBJ1-1
cdr3_aa: CSAKRVTNTEAFF
cdr3_nt: TGCAGTGCAAAGAGGGTTACGAACACTGAAGCTTTCTTT

clone_size: once
cdr3_length: 15
v_call: TRBV30
d_call: NA
j_call: TRBJ2-5
cdr3_aa: CAWTNPPIGVGTQYF
cdr3_nt: TGTGCCTGGACGAACCCACCCATAGGGGTGGGGACCCAGTACTTC

clone_size: few
cdr3_length: 13
v_call: TRBV29-1
d_call: NA
j_call: TRBJ1-1
cdr3_aa: CSVEGPKNTEAFF
cdr3_nt: TGCAGCGTTGAGGGGCCCAAGAACACTGAAGCTTTCTTT

clone_size: few
cdr3_length: 14
v_call: TRBV7-2
d_call: NA
j_call: TRBJ1-5
cdr3_aa: CASSPGSTNQPQHF
cdr3_nt: TGTGCCAGCAGCCCCGGCTCTACAAATCAGCCCCAGCATTTT

clone_size: NA
cdr3_length: 10
v_call: TRBV29-1
d_call: NA
j_call: TRBJ1-2
cdr3_aa: CSVRDYGYTF
cdr3_nt: TGCAGCGTGAGGGACTATGGCTACACCTTC

clone_size: many
cdr3_length: 15
v_call: TRBV20-1
d_call: TRBD2
j_call: TRBJ2-7
cdr3_aa: CSARDQRESSYEQYF
cdr3_nt: TGCAGTGCTAGAGACCAGCGGGAGAGCTCCTACGAGCAGTACTTC

clone_size: many
cdr3_length: 12
v_call: TRBV24-1
d_call: TRBD2
j_call: TRBJ2-1
cdr3_aa: CATSGLAGVRFF
cdr3_nt: TGTGCCACCAGCGGACTAGCGGGAGTACGGTTCTTC

clone_size: NA
cdr3_length: 13
v_call: TRBV15
d_call: NA
j_call: TRBJ2-7
cdr3_aa: CATSTGPNNEQYF
cdr3_nt: TGTGCCACCAGCACAGGACCCAACAACGAGCAGTACTTC

clone_size: few
cdr3_length: 16
v_call: TRBV24-1
d_call: TRBD1
j_call: TRBJ2-1
cdr3_aa: CATSDEETGGGNEQFF
cdr3_nt: TGTGCCACCAGTGATGAAGAGACAGGGGGGGGTAATGAGCAGTTCTTC

clone_size: NA
cdr3_length: 14
v_call: TRBV28
d_call: NA
j_call: TRBJ1-1
cdr3_aa: CASSPGTRNTEAFF
cdr3_nt: TGTGCCAGCAGTCCCGGGACAAGGAACACTGAAGCTTTCTTT

clone_size: many
cdr3_length: 13
v_call: TRBV28
d_call: NA
j_call: TRBJ1-2
cdr3_aa: CASSPAGVGGYTF
cdr3_nt: TGTGCCAGCAGTCCCGCGGGGGTCGGGGGCTACACCTTC

clone_size: many
cdr3_length: 15
v_call: TRBV29-1
d_call: NA
j_call: TRBJ2-4
cdr3_aa: CSVGCYKLAKNIQYF
cdr3_nt: TGCAGCGTTGGCTGTTATAAACTAGCCAAAAACATTCAGTACTTC

clone_size: few
cdr3_length: 14
v_call: TRBV18
d_call: NA
j_call: TRBJ2-1
cdr3_aa: CASSPGLMANEQFF
cdr3_nt: TGTGCCAGCTCACCAGGGTTAATGGCAAATGAGCAGTTCTTC

clone_size: few
cdr3_length: 17
v_call: TRBV3-1
d_call: NA
j_call: TRBJ1-4
cdr3_aa: CASSQRGTSKKVSKLFF
cdr3_nt: TGTGCCAGCAGCCAACGAGGGACATCAAAAAAAGTGTCAAAACTGTTTTTT

clone_size: few
cdr3_length: 18
v_call: TRBV6-5
d_call: TRBD1
j_call: TRBJ1-1
cdr3_aa: CASSSLRGQGSLNTEAFF
cdr3_nt: TGTGCCAGCAGTTCGCTTCGAGGACAGGGGAGTTTGAACACTGAAGCTTTCTTT

clone_size: many
cdr3_length: 13
v_call: TRBV24-1
d_call: TRBD1
j_call: TRBJ1-1
cdr3_aa: CATTGTDDTEAFF
cdr3_nt: TGTGCCACCACCGGGACAGACGACACTGAAGCTTTCTTT

clone_size: many
cdr3_length: 16
v_call: TRBV5-1
d_call: TRBD2
j_call: TRBJ2-1
cdr3_aa: CASSSTAGKTNNEQFF
cdr3_nt: TGCGCCAGCAGTTCAACAGCGGGAAAAACAAACAATGAGCAGTTCTTC

clone_size: many
cdr3_length: 14
v_call: TRBV27
d_call: NA
j_call: TRBJ1-2
cdr3_aa: CASSPRATNYGYTF
cdr3_nt: TGTGCCAGCAGCCCCAGGGCCACGAACTATGGCTACACCTTC

clone_size: many
cdr3_length: 13
v_call: TRBV27
d_call: NA
j_call: TRBJ1-2
cdr3_aa: CASRFGSGNGYTF
cdr3_nt: TGTGCCAGCAGATTTGGGAGTGGAAATGGCTACACCTTC

clone_size: many
cdr3_length: 15
v_call: TRBV20-1
d_call: TRBD2
j_call: TRBJ2-1
cdr3_aa: CSARTLAGKGNEQFF
cdr3_nt: TGCAGTGCTAGAACCCTAGCGGGCAAAGGCAATGAGCAGTTCTTC

clone_size: many
cdr3_length: 15
v_call: TRBV7-2
d_call: NA
j_call: TRBJ2-7
cdr3_aa: CASSSQTAKIYEQYF
cdr3_nt: TGTGCCAGCAGCTCTCAGACCGCTAAAATTTACGAGCAGTACTTC

clone_size: many
cdr3_length: 14
v_call: TRBV12-3/TRBV12-4
d_call: NA
j_call: TRBJ1-2
cdr3_aa: CASSLRAQHWGYTF
cdr3_nt: TGTGCCAGCAGTTTGAGGGCCCAGCATTGGGGCTACACCTTC

clone_size: many
cdr3_length: 14
v_call: TRBV7-8
d_call: NA
j_call: TRBJ2-2
cdr3_aa: CASSLSPSTGELFF
cdr3_nt: TGTGCCAGCAGCCTAAGCCCATCCACCGGGGAGCTGTTTTTT

clone_size: many
cdr3_length: 15
v_call: TRBV4-2
d_call: NA
j_call: TRBJ1-1
cdr3_aa: CASSQGVITNTEAFF
cdr3_nt: TGTGCCAGCAGCCAAGGGGTTATAACGAACACTGAAGCTTTCTTT

clone_size: many
cdr3_length: 14
v_call: TRBV20-1
d_call: TRBD2
j_call: TRBJ2-5
cdr3_aa: CSAPSGSWQETQYF
cdr3_nt: TGCAGTGCTCCTAGCGGGAGCTGGCAAGAGACCCAGTACTTC

clone_size: many
cdr3_length: 13
v_call: TRBV27
d_call: NA
j_call: TRBJ1-1
cdr3_aa: CASSLLLNTEAFF
cdr3_nt: TGTGCCAGCAGTTTACTCCTGAACACTGAAGCTTTCTTT

clone_size: NA
cdr3_length: 16
v_call: TRBV11-1
d_call: NA
j_call: TRBJ2-1
cdr3_aa: CASSLVASRRVDEQFF
cdr3_nt: TGTGCCAGCAGCTTAGTAGCGTCTCGCAGAGTTGATGAGCAGTTCTTC

clone_size: NA
cdr3_length: 13
v_call: TRBV12-3/TRBV12-4
d_call: NA
j_call: TRBJ2-2
cdr3_aa: CASSTMNPGELFF
cdr3_nt: TGTGCCAGCAGTACGATGAACCCCGGGGAGCTGTTTTTT

clone_size: many
cdr3_length: 15
v_call: TRBV12-3/TRBV12-4
d_call: NA
j_call: TRBJ1-1
cdr3_aa: CASTSGRQMNTEAFF
cdr3_nt: TGTGCCAGCACCTCGGGACGGCAAATGAACACTGAAGCTTTCTTT

clone_size: few
cdr3_length: 16
v_call: TRBV7-6
d_call: TRBD2
j_call: TRBJ2-2
cdr3_aa: CASSSWTSLLTGELFF
cdr3_nt: TGTGCCAGCAGCTCCTGGACTAGCCTACTAACCGGGGAGCTGTTTTTT

clone_size: many
cdr3_length: 13
v_call: TRBV12-3/TRBV12-4
d_call: NA
j_call: TRBJ2-1
cdr3_aa: CASSFREVDEQFF
cdr3_nt: TGTGCCAGCAGTTTCCGAGAGGTCGATGAGCAGTTCTTC

clone_size: many
cdr3_length: 16
v_call: TRBV15
d_call: NA
j_call: TRBJ2-3
cdr3_aa: CATSRNPLGSLDTQYF
cdr3_nt: TGTGCCACCAGCAGAAACCCCCTCGGGAGTCTGGATACGCAGTATTTT

clone_size: many
cdr3_length: 15
v_call: TRBV7-6
d_call: NA
j_call: TRBJ2-7
cdr3_aa: CASSLGGDIRYEQYF
cdr3_nt: TGTGCCAGCAGCTTAGGTGGAGATATACGTTACGAGCAGTACTTC

clone_size: many
cdr3_length: 16
v_call: TRBV4-1
d_call: NA
j_call: TRBJ1-1
cdr3_aa: CASSQDRGVMNTEAFF
cdr3_nt: TGCGCCAGCAGCCAAGACAGGGGCGTCATGAACACTGAAGCTTTCTTT

clone_size: many
cdr3_length: 16
v_call: TRBV28
d_call: TRBD2
j_call: TRBJ2-1
cdr3_aa: CATQPPGGNIYNEQFF
cdr3_nt: TGTGCCACCCAACCTCCGGGGGGGAATATCTACAATGAGCAGTTCTTC

clone_size: NA
cdr3_length: 14
v_call: TRBV5-1
d_call: NA
j_call: TRBJ2-3
cdr3_aa: CASSLATGSDTQYF
cdr3_nt: TGCGCCAGCAGCTTGGCGACAGGCTCAGATACGCAGTATTTT

clone_size: few
cdr3_length: 14
v_call: TRBV4-2
d_call: NA
j_call: TRBJ2-7
cdr3_aa: CASSQDPGSYEQYF
cdr3_nt: TGTGCCAGCAGCCAAGATCCCGGATCCTACGAGCAGTACTTC

clone_size: few
cdr3_length: 16
v_call: TRBV12-3/TRBV12-4
d_call: TRBD1
j_call: TRBJ2-6
cdr3_aa: CASSPDREAGANVLTF
cdr3_nt: TGTGCCAGCAGTCCCGACAGGGAAGCTGGGGCCAACGTCCTGACTTTC

clone_size: NA
cdr3_length: 13
v_call: TRBV7-8
d_call: NA
j_call: TRBJ2-2
cdr3_aa: CATGTPERGELFF
cdr3_nt: TGTGCCACCGGGACTCCGGAGCGCGGGGAGCTGTTTTTT

clone_size: many
cdr3_length: 17
v_call: TRBV24-1
d_call: TRBD2
j_call: TRBJ2-1
cdr3_aa: CATSDRQLAGVNDEQFF
cdr3_nt: TGTGCCACCAGTGACCGACAACTAGCGGGAGTTAATGATGAGCAGTTCTTC

clone_size: NA
cdr3_length: 16
v_call: TRBV27
d_call: NA
j_call: TRBJ1-5
cdr3_aa: CASSTRSAGIDQPQHF
cdr3_nt: TGTGCCAGCAGTACCCGATCTGCCGGGATTGATCAGCCCCAGCATTTT

clone_size: few
cdr3_length: 15
v_call: TRBV7-2
d_call: TRBD2
j_call: TRBJ2-5
cdr3_aa: CASSSSSGRGETQYF
cdr3_nt: TGTGCCAGCAGCTCCTCTAGCGGGAGGGGGGAGACCCAGTACTTC

clone_size: NA
cdr3_length: 14
v_call: TRBV25-1
d_call: NA
j_call: TRBJ1-3
cdr3_aa: CASSDSVWGNTIYF
cdr3_nt: TGTGCCAGCAGTGACTCGGTGTGGGGAAACACCATATATTTT

clone_size: few
cdr3_length: 14
v_call: TRBV6-2/TRBV6-3
d_call: NA
j_call: TRBJ2-1
cdr3_aa: CASSYANGGNEQFF
cdr3_nt: TGTGCCAGCAGTTACGCGAACGGTGGGAATGAGCAGTTCTTC